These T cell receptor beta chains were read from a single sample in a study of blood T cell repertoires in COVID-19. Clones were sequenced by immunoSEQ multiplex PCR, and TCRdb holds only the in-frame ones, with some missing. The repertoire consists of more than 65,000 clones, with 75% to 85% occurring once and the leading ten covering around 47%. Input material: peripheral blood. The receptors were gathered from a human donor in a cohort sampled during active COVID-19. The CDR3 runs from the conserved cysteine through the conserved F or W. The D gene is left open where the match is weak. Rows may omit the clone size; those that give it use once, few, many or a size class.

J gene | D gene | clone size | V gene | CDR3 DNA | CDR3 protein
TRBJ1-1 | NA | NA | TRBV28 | TGTGCCAGCAGTTTATTCCGGGACGGGGGGAACACTGAAGCTTTCTTT | CASSLFRDGGNTEAFF
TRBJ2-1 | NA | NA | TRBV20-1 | TGCAGTGCTAGTTCGGGTGTCAATGAGCAGTTCTTC | CSASSGVNEQFF
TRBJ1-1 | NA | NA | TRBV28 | TGTGCCAGCAGTTTGCCGTGGGCTCCGGGGACTGAAGCTTTCTTT | CASSLPWAPGTEAFF
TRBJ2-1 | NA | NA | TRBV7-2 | TGTGCCAGCAGCCACGTCGGGACACGTCAGTTCTTC | CASSHVGTRQFF
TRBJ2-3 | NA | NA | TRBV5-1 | TGCGCCAGCAGCTTTTCAGGGGATAGCACAGATACGCAGTATTTT | CASSFSGDSTDTQYF
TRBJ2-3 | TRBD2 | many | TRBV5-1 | TGCGCCAGCAGCCCCGGACTAGCTCCAGATACGCAGTATTTT | CASSPGLAPDTQYF
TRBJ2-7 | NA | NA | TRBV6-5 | TGTGCCAGCAGGGGGCTAGGGTACGAGCAGTACTTC | CASRGLGYEQYF
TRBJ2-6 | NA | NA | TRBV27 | TGTGCCAGCAGTTTTGGGAGCTCTGGGGCCAACGTCCTGACTTTC | CASSFGSSGANVLTF
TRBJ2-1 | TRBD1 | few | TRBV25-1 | TGTGCCAGCAGTGGGGACAGGGCCAATGAGCAGTTCTTC | CASSGDRANEQFF
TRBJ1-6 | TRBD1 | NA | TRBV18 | TGTGCCAGCTCACTAACAGGGGGCATTGATTCACCCCTCCACTTT | CASSLTGGIDSPLHF
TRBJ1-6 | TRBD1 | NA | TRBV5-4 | TGTGCCAGCAGATCCGGGACAGGGGATTCACCCCTCCACTTT | CASRSGTGDSPLHF
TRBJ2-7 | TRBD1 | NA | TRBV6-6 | TGTGCCAGCAGACCTTGGACAGGGCGCAGCTACGAGCAGTACTTC | CASRPWTGRSYEQYF
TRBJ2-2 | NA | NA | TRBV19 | TGTGCCAGTAGACCTCCGGGACATACGAACACCGGGGAGCTGTTTTTT | CASRPPGHTNTGELFF
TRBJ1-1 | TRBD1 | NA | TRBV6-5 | TGTGCCAGCAGTTACGAGGGGGCATCGGGGAACACTGAAGCTTTCTTT | CASSYEGASGNTEAFF
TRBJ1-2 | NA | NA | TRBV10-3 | TGTGCCATCAGTGAGCTATATGGACAAGACTATGGCTACACCTTC | CAISELYGQDYGYTF
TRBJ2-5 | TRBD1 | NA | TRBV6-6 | TGTGCCAGCAGCACAGGGGCGGTGGAGACCCAGTACTTC | CASSTGAVETQYF
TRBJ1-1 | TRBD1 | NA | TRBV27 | TGTGCCAGCAGTCGGACAGGCCCCACACGAGAAGCTTTCTTT | CASSRTGPTREAFF
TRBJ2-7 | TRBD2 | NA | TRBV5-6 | TGTGCCAGCAGCTTCGGGACTAGCTCCTACGAGCAGTACTTC | CASSFGTSSYEQYF
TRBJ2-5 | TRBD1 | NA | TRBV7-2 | TGTGCCAGCAGCTTCCGGAGCTCAGGGGGAGAGACCCAGTACTTC | CASSFRSSGGETQYF
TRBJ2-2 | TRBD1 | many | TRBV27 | TGTGCCACCAAGACAGGGGGCCAATCCGGGGAGCTGTTTTTT | CATKTGGQSGELFF
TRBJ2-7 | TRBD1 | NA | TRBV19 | TGTGCCAGTAGTTCCCAACAGGGGGCTCCCTACGAGCAGTACTTC | CASSSQQGAPYEQYF
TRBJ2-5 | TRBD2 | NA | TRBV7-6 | TGTGCCAGCAGCTTAGGCCCGGGAGCGGGAGGATCAGGGGCCCAGTACTTC | CASSLGPGAGGSGAQYF
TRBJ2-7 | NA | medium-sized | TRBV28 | TGTGCCAGCAGTTTGGCGGAAGGTGGTTACGAGCAGTACTTC | CASSLAEGGYEQYF
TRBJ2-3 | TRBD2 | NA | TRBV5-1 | TGCGCCAGCAGCTTAGGATTATCCGGTAGCGGGCCCACAGATACGCAGTATTTT | CASSLGLSGSGPTDTQYF
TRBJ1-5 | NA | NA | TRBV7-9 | TGTGCCAGCAGCACGAGCCTCAATCAGCCCCAGCATTTT | CASSTSLNQPQHF
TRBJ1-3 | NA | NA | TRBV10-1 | TGCGCCAGCAGTGAGTCGGCCGAGGGAGGAAACACCATATATTTT | CASSESAEGGNTIYF
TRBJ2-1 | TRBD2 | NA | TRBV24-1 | TGTGCCACCAGTGTAGGGGAAGCGGGAGGGTACAATGAGCAGTTCTTC | CATSVGEAGGYNEQFF
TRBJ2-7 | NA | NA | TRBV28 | TGTGCCAGCAGTACAGGTAGCACCTACGAGCAGTACTTC | CASSTGSTYEQYF
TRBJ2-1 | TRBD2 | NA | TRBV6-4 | TGTGCCAGCAGTGACAAGGGACTAGGAGGCGTCAATGAGCAGTTCTTC | CASSDKGLGGVNEQFF
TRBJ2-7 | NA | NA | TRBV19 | TGTGCCAGTTTGGCGCGGCAGGGTGTCGGCGAGCAGTACTTC | CASLARQGVGEQYF
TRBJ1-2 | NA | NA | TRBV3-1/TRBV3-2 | TGTGCCAGCACCCTCGAGGGGGGGGAGGGCTACACCTTC | CASTLEGGEGYTF
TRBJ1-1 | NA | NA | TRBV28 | TGTGCCAGCAGTTTCAACAGTATGAACACTGAAGCTTTCTTT | CASSFNSMNTEAFF
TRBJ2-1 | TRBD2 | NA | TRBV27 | TGTGCCAGCAGCTTGTCCGGGGGGGGTGTCACCGATGAGCAGTTCTTC | CASSLSGGGVTDEQFF
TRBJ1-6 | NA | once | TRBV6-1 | TGTGCCAGCAGTTCCCCCCGGGCGCGTGGGGGGCCCCTCCACTTT | CASSSPRARGGPLHF
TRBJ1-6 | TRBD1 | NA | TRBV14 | TGTGCCAGTGGGGGACAGGGGAATTCACCCCTCCACTTT | CASGGQGNSPLHF
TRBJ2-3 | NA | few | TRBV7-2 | TGTGCCAGCAGCCCAGGGGTGGGGGCTTATATCACAGATACGCAGTATTTT | CASSPGVGAYITDTQYF
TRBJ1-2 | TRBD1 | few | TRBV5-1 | TGCGCCAGCAGCGGCGGGACAGTCCTCTATGGCTACACCTTC | CASSGGTVLYGYTF
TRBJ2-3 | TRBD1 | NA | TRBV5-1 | TGCGCCAGCAGCCTGGGACAGGGCAGCACAGATACGCAGTATTTT | CASSLGQGSTDTQYF
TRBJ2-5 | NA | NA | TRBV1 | TGCACCAGCAGCCAAGGGACTAGCCCCTGCCCGACCCAGTACTTC | CTSSQGTSPCPTQYF
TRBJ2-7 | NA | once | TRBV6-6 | TGTGCCAGCAGTTACTCGACAGACTACGAGCAGTACTTC | CASSYSTDYEQYF
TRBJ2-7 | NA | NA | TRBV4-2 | TGTGCCAGCAGCCCCCGGCGGGGGCCCTCCTACGAGCAGTACTTC | CASSPRRGPSYEQYF
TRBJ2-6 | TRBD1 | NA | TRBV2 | TGTGCCAGCAGTCCGGACAGGGACTCTGGGGCCAACGTCCTGACTTTC | CASSPDRDSGANVLTF
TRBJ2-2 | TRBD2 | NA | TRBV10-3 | TGTGCCATCAGCGCTCTAGCGGGAGGCACCGGGGAGCTGTTTTTT | CAISALAGGTGELFF
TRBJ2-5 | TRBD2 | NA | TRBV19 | TGTGCCAGTAGTACGGGGGGGACCCAGTACTTC | CASSTGGTQYF
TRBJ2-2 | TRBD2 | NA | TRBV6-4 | TGTGCCAGCAGTGACTCTAGCGGGGGCCACACCGGGGAGCTGTTTTTT | CASSDSSGGHTGELFF
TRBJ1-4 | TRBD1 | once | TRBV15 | TGTGCCACCAGCAGAGGGCAGGGGGCTGGTAATGAAAAACTGTTTTTT | CATSRGQGAGNEKLFF
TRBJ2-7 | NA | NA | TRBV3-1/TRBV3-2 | TGTGCCAGCAGCCGAGGCACCACCTACGAGCAGTACTTC | CASSRGTTYEQYF
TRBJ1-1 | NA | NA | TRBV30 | TGTGCCTGGAGTGTAGACATGAACACTGAAGCTTTCTTT | CAWSVDMNTEAFF
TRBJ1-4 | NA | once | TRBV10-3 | TGTGCCATCAGTGAGTCTGTCGGGGCAACTAATGAAAAACTGTTTTTT | CAISESVGATNEKLFF
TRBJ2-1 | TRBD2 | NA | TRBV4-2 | TGTGCCAGCAGCCAAGGGGTCCTAGCGGGAGTTTGGAATGAGCAGTTCTTC | CASSQGVLAGVWNEQFF
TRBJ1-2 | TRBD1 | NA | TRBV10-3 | TGTGCCATCAGCCCTTTACAGGGGGCAGAGTATGGCTACACCTTC | CAISPLQGAEYGYTF
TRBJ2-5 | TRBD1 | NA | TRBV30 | TGTGCCTGGGGGGACAGGGGCGGCTTGACCCAGTACTTC | CAWGDRGGLTQYF
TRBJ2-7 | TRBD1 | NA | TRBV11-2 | TGTGCCAGCAGCGATAACAGGGGACCTGTCTTC | CASSDNRGPVF
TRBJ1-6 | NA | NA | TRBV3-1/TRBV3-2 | TGTGCCAGCAGCCAAGTAGATGCGTATAATTCACCCCTCCACTTT | CASSQVDAYNSPLHF
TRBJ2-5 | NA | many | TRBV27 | TGTGCCAGCAGTTTCTGGGGGCCAGGGGTGGAGACCCAGTACTTC | CASSFWGPGVETQYF